This T cell receptor (beta chain) was identified during a study of T-cell reconstitution after alpha-beta-depleted transplantation in children. This clonotype was observed a few times. As it was prepared, the TCRbeta library received unique molecular identifiers. TCRdb called the PCR reads again in MiXCR, with one record for every CDR3 protein. Among some 240,000 distinct CDR3 sequences listed, 12% were seen once. From germline, CDR1 is LNHDA and CDR2 SQIVND (reference sequence). The ends were cut back, 4 bases at V and 3 bases at J, with 13 bases in the middle. This CDR3 is 16 amino acids long. The chain is built from TRBV19 and TRBJ1-6, with a tentative D call TRBD1 (6 bases). The source of this sequence is a human donor who donated a stem cell graft to a child with acute lymphoblastic leukemia. The sample was PBMCs from the stem cell graft donor, taken from the stem cell graft. The chain's CDR3 is CASSNGQSYYNSPLHF. The CDR3 DNA is TGTGCCAGTAGTAATGGACAGTCCTACTATAATTCACCCCTCCACTTT.